The following is a T cell receptor beta chain sequence with its context. What it recognizes is unknown. The data originate from a study of graft-versus-host responses after intestinal transplantation. Study-level information: Transplants were multivisceral, liver-intestinal, or isolated intestinal. After anti-thymocyte globulin induction, recipients took tacrolimus and steroids for 3 to 4 years. The study, taken as a whole, reports: GvH clones appeared in recipient marrow, some first in ileum or blood. Within the allografts of patients who had graft-donor T cell macrochimerism, graft-versus-host to host-versus-graft clonal ratios were high.

Germline values: CDR1 LNHDA, CDR2 SQIVND (reference sequence). This CDR3 is built from 13 residues. Trimming left V 1 base short and J 5 bases short, with 6 bases between. Sequencing used immunoSEQ multiplex PCR; TCRdb keeps in-frame clones, though not all of them. The sample includes tens of thousands of clones, 80% to 85% of them seen just once. The V and J genes are TRBV19 and TRBJ2-1; no clear D. This clonotype originated in a human patient who received an intestinal transplant, so some T cells may come from the graft donor. Sequences were derived from PBMCs, sampled roughly 1,000 days after transplant. CDR3: CASSIGLNNEQFF. The CDR3 DNA reads as TGTGCCAGTAGTATAGGCTTGAACAATGAGCAGTTCTTC.